The clone carrying this T cell receptor beta chain occurred a few times. Its matching antigen is unknown. Quantitative 5'-RACE was performed with molecular barcodes, and it yielded the TCR beta libraries. TCRdb recomputed calls from the 5' RACE reads with MiXCR, one row per CDR3 protein. The data hold 150,000 to 200,000 distinct CDR3 sequences, with approximately 16% observed a single time. This entry comes from a study of CD8 T cells in ankylosing spondylitis. Notes on the study in general: Previously reported in reactive arthritis synovial fluid and blood were some of the motif variants. Matched ankylosing spondylitis synovial fluid reportedly contained a significantly enriched population of disease-linked clones.

Trimming took off 0 bases at V and 10 bases at J, with 10 bases between the two ends. The CDR3 spans 13 residues. Germline V gives CDR1 SGHTA, CDR2 FQGNSA. The chain is built from TRBV7-2 and TRBJ2-1; a weak D match, TRBD2 (5 bases). The sample consisted of blood, either unsorted or a sorted T cell fraction (not recorded which). This TCR was recovered from a male donor with ankylosing spondylitis or in good health (not recorded which). The CDR3 protein is CASSLAHTGEQFF. The CDR3 DNA sequence: TGTGCCAGCAGCTTAGCGCACACGGGGGAGCAGTTCTTC.